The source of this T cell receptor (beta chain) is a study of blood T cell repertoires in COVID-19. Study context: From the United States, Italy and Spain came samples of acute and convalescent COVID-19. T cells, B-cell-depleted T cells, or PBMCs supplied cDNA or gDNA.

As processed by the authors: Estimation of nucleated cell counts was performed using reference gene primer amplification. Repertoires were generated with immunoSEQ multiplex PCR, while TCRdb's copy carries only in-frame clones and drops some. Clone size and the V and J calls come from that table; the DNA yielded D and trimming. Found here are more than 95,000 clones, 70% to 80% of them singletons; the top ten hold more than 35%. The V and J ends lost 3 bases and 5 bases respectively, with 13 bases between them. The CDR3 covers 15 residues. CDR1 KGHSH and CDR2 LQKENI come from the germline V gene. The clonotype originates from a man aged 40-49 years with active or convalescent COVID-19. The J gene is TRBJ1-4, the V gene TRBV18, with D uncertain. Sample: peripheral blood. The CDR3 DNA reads TGTGCCAGCTCACCGGCAGACACTCAAAATGAAAAACTGTTTTTT. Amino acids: CASSPADTQNEKLFF.